Listed here are 22 T cell receptor beta chains from one sample, sequenced in a study of control samples from healthy donors and cancer patients. Repertoires were generated with immunoSEQ multiplex PCR, while TCRdb's copy carries only in-frame clones and drops some. Among 90,000 or so clones listed, 88% were seen once. The material sequenced was blood. The receptor source for this set is a woman in her 70s in good health.

The chain links TRBV6-2 or TRBV6-3 to TRBJ1-5; D is ambiguous. V lost 7 bases to trimming and J lost 1 base, with 8 bases between them. This CDR3 has 13 amino acids. CDR1 and CDR2 from the germline V gene are MNHEY and SVGEGT. This CDR3 is CASTPGSNQPQHF. As DNA, the CDR3 is TGTGCCAGCACCCCCGGAAGCAATCAGCCCCAGCATTTT.

The gene calls are TRBV2 and TRBJ2-1, with 9 nucleotides matching TRBD1. The trim removed 8 bases at V and 13 bases at J, leaving 18 bases unmatched. The CDR3 covers 15 residues. Germline lookup yields CDR1 SNHLY and CDR2 FYNNEI. CDR3 sequence: CASLLSPPGTGIQFF. CDR3 in DNA: TGTGCCAGCTTGCTATCCCCCCCGGGGACAGGGATTCAGTTCTTC.

This rearrangement joins TRBV25-1 to TRBJ1-2; D not resolved. Trimming removed 2 bases at V and 5 bases at J, with 15 bases between. CDR3 length: 15 residues. In germline, CDR1 is MGHDK, CDR2 SYGVNS. The CDR3 sequence is CASSEGSGPTYGYTF. For the CDR3, the DNA is TGTGCCAGCAGTGAAGGCTCAGGACCAACTTATGGCTACACCTTC.

V gene TRBV5-1 combines with J gene TRBJ2-3, with TRBD2 as a possible D gene (6 bases). Looked up from germline, CDR1 is SGHRS and CDR2 is YFSETQ. The CDR3 sequence is 15 residues long. V gave up 4 bases and J gave up 0 bases, with 12 bases separating them. The CDR3, as DNA: TGCGCCAGCAGCCGGGGGACCACTAGCACAGATACGCAGTATTTT. Amino acids: CASSRGTTSTDTQYF.

This sequence joins TRBV7-2 and TRBJ2-2, with D possibly being TRBD2 (7 bases). CDR3 length equals 16 residues. Germline assignment: CDR1 SGHTA and CDR2 FQGNSA. Between the trimmed V and J ends, which lost 4 bases and 5 bases, there was a span of 17 bases. CDR3 in DNA: TGTGCCAGCAGCTCGGTTGGCGGGGGCTCGACCGGGGAGCTGTTTTTT. This codes for CASSSVGGGSTGELFF.

The CDR3 protein is CASSEQAGANVLTF. DNA for the CDR3: TGTGCCAGCAGTGAACAAGCGGGGGCCAACGTCCTGACTTTC. The rearrangement links TRBV6-1 to TRBJ2-6, with D hard to call. The CDR3 is 14 amino acids. V was pared by 2 bases and J by 4 bases, with 6 bases between. Germline CDR1 is MNHNS and CDR2 is SASEGT.

The chain links TRBV6-5 to TRBJ1-2, with 8 bases that match TRBD1. J lost 8 bases, V lost 6 bases, and 8 bases had no gene match. Germline assignment: CDR1 MNHEY and CDR2 SVGAGI. The CDR3 is 13 amino acids. The CDR3 nucleotides are TGTGCCAGCAGCCCCCGACAGGGGCCCGGCTACACCTTC. Its translation: CASSPRQGPGYTF.

V and J are TRBV10-3 and TRBJ1-4, with D tentatively TRBD1 (5 bases). CDR3 length: 12 amino acids. With 6 bases removed from V and 8 bases from J, the gap between germline ends came to 10 bases. Germline CDR1 is ENHRY and CDR2 is SYGVKD. Written as DNA, the CDR3 is TGTGCCATCAGCGGGGGGGAAGAAAAACTGTTTTTT. Translated, it gives CAISGGEEKLFF.

The J gene is TRBJ1-4, the V gene TRBV27; a weak D match, TRBD1 (6 bases). The V end lost 5 bases, the J end lost 6 bases, and 16 bases lay between the germline ends. This CDR3 has 15 amino acids. The germline V gene has CDR1 MNHEY and CDR2 SMNVEV (reference sequence). CDR3 sequence: CASSPDQGQYEKLFF. CDR3 sequence (DNA): TGTGCCAGCAGTCCGGATCAGGGGCAATATGAAAAACTGTTTTTT.

V and J are TRBV6-1 and TRBJ1-6, with 7 nucleotides matching TRBD1. This CDR3 comprises 13 residues. Germline loops: CDR1 MNHNS, CDR2 SASEGT. J lost 7 bases, V lost 3 bases, and 0 bases had no gene match. CDR3 sequence: CASSETGNSPLHF. The CDR3 nucleotides read TGTGCCAGCAGTGAGACAGGGAATTCACCCCTCCACTTT.

This chain connects TRBV18 to TRBJ2-7; the D gene is possibly TRBD1 (6 bases). This CDR3 comprises 17 residues. Germline CDR1 and CDR2: KGHSH and LQKENI. The V end was cut by 2 bases, the J end by 2 bases, with 19 bases between. CDR3 bases: TGTGCCAGCTCACCAAGGACAGAGGGGCAAAAGACCTACGAGCAGTACTTC. Translation gives CASSPRTEGQKTYEQYF.

The V and J genes are TRBV6-5 and TRBJ1-1, with a tentative D call TRBD1 (6 bases). This CDR3 is 14 amino acids long. V was shortened by 8 bases and J by 1 base, with 14 bases between the two germline ends. Germline V CDR1 and CDR2: MNHEY, SVGAGI. The CDR3 coding sequence is TGTGCCAGCGGGGGCAGGGTGGGGAACACTGAAGCTTTCTTT. Amino acids: CASGGRVGNTEAFF.

The chain couples TRBV19 to TRBJ1-2, with D perhaps TRBD1 (5 bases). The germline CDR1 and CDR2 sequences are LNHDA and SQIVND (reference sequence). This CDR3 comprises 14 residues. The V end was cut by 1 base, the J end by 5 bases, with 11 bases between. In nucleotides, the CDR3 is TGTGCCAGTAGTATAGCGGGGCAGCTTTATGGCTACACCTTC. It codes for CASSIAGQLYGYTF.

This chain connects TRBV25-1 to TRBJ1-6, with 7 positions matching TRBD1. The CDR3 loop spans 14 amino acids. Per the germline V gene, CDR1 is MGHDK and CDR2 is SYGVNS. V trimming: 5 bases; J trimming: 7 bases; junction bases outside the gene matches: 5. CDR3 loop: CASSLGGPNSPLHF. The CDR3 bases are TGTGCCAGCAGTCTAGGGGGCCCAAATTCACCCCTCCACTTT.

The V gene is TRBV6-1, the J gene TRBJ2-3, with unresolved D. V gave up 1 base and J gave up 10 bases, with 12 bases separating them. This CDR3 contains 13 residues. The germline gives CDR1 MNHNS, CDR2 SASEGT. CDR3: CASSEGATSAQYF. In nucleotides, the CDR3 is TGTGCCAGCAGTGAAGGGGCTACCTCAGCGCAGTATTTT.

The J gene is TRBJ2-3, the V gene TRBV18; no firm D call. Germline assignment: CDR1 KGHSH and CDR2 LQKENI. This CDR3 is 12 amino acids long. Deletions cut 4 bases from V and 0 bases from J, with 2 bases between. The CDR3 nucleotides are TGTGCCAGCTCACGTAGCACAGATACGCAGTATTTT. Residues: CASSRSTDTQYF.

The chain employs TRBV5-1 and TRBJ1-6, with no clear D. Germline V gene lookup returns CDR1 SGHRS and CDR2 YFSETQ. Deletions cut 0 bases from V and 6 bases from J, with 1 base between. CDR3 length: 12 residues. CDR3 residues: CASSLANSPLHF. CDR3 in DNA: TGCGCCAGCAGCTTGGCTAATTCACCCCTCCACTTT.

This clone came up once. This chain connects TRBV4-1 to TRBJ1-5; D may be TRBD1 (6 bases). Trimming pared 4 bases from V and 2 bases from J, leaving 24 bases between. Germline assignment: CDR1 MGHRA and CDR2 YSYEKL. The CDR3 is made up of 19 amino acids. CDR3 protein: CASSLDVTGLVLGNQPQHF. The CDR3 DNA sequence: TGCGCCAGCAGCCTCGACGTGACAGGACTTGTTCTAGGCAATCAGCCCCAGCATTTT.

J is TRBJ2-7 and V is TRBV5-1, with 13 bases fitting TRBD2. Per the germline V gene, CDR1 is SGHRS and CDR2 is YFSETQ. The CDR3 sequence is 16 residues long. J lost 5 bases, V lost 0 bases, and 5 bases had no gene match. The CDR3 DNA reads as TGCGCCAGCAGCTTGGCTGGGACTAGCGGGACGCACGAGCAGTACTTC. Its translation: CASSLAGTSGTHEQYF.

This sequence joins TRBV5-5 and TRBJ1-1, with 7 positions matching TRBD1. Germline V CDR1 and CDR2: SGHKS, YYEKEE (reference sequence). CDR3 length: 13 amino acids. After removal of 2 bases from V and 4 bases from J, the junction contained 2 bases not matched to a gene. The DNA for the CDR3 is TGTGCCAGCAGCTTCACAGGGGCCACTGAAGCTTTCTTT. Protein sequence: CASSFTGATEAFF.

CDR3 DNA sequence: TGTGCCAGCAGCCAGACAGGGCCGGGGACTGAAGCTTTCTTT. Translation: CASSQTGPGTEAFF. The genes are TRBV11-3 and TRBJ1-1; 7 bases are shared with TRBD1. CDR3 length: 14 amino acids. With V trimmed by 5 bases and J by 5 bases, 8 bases remained unmatched. Germline V lookup: CDR1 SGHNT, CDR2 YENEEA.

The chain links TRBV5-4 to TRBJ2-2; D ambiguous. The CDR3 length is 13 residues. Germline V gene sequence: CDR1 SGHNT, CDR2 YYREEE (reference sequence). V was trimmed by 0 bases and J by 5 bases, leaving 5 bases between them. This CDR3 is CASSLGITGELFF. CDR3 DNA: TGTGCCAGCAGCTTGGGGATTACCGGGGAGCTGTTTTTT.